Sequencing of this T cell receptor (beta chain) was carried out in a study of cytomegalovirus exposure and HLA in healthy donors. Study findings and constraints: A later analysis found first-cohort TCR clusters tended to co-occur in the 90 to 150 validation repertoires.

Repertoires were generated with immunoSEQ multiplex PCR, while TCRdb's copy carries only in-frame clones and drops some. This sample has about 110,000 clones; about nine tenths occur once, and the top ten carry 1.5% to 2%. In the case of this clone: What it binds is unknown. Other DNA sequences in this specimen translate into the identical CDR3.

V lost 0 bases and J 0 bases, leaving 10 bases between the germline ends. Germline V gene data show CDR1 as MRHNA and CDR2 as SNTAGT. The CDR3 extends over 16 amino acids. This clonotype originated in a woman between 18 and 30 years old in good health and CMV-seropositive. What was sequenced was PBMCs. The gene calls are TRBV6-4 and TRBJ2-3, with D possibly matching TRBD2 (5 bases). CDR3 bases: TGTGCCAGCAGTGACTCTGCGGGCGGGAGCACAGATACGCAGTATTTT. It encodes CASSDSAGGSTDTQYF.